The rows below give T cell receptor beta chains drawn from one sample of a study of graft-versus-host responses after intestinal transplantation. The data were produced by immunoSEQ multiplex PCR, yet TCRdb's version contains in-frame clones alone and is incomplete. Here the sample spans about 120,000 clones, approximately 92% being singletons. These receptors' antigens are unknown. Sequenced here: unstimulated CD4+ T cells sorted from spleen or lymph node cells, sampled before intestinal transplant. The receptor source for this set is a human donor who received an intestinal transplant. Each CDR3 is given with its conserved first and last residue. The D gene is left open where the match is weak. Size is omitted from some rows. Given values are once, few, many or a class for expanded clones.

NA,TRBV10-1,NA,TRBJ2-5,TGCGCCAGCAGTGAACGGGAGACCCAGTACTTC,CASSERETQYF
NA,TRBV30,TRBD1,TRBJ1-2,TGTGCCTCGGACAGGGGAGTCGGTAACTATGGCTACACCTTC,CASDRGVGNYGYTF
NA,TRBV4-2,NA,TRBJ2-1,TGTGCCAGCAGCCAAAGCGGTCTCTCTTACAATGAGCAGTTCTTC,CASSQSGLSYNEQFF
NA,TRBV6-9,NA,TRBJ2-6,TGTGCCAGCAGTCCCTCAGGGACCGGGGCCAACGTCCTGACTTTC,CASSPSGTGANVLTF
NA,TRBV6-6,TRBD1,TRBJ1-4,TGTGCCAGCAGTTACGGCCGGGACAGAAGTGAAAAACTGTTTTTT,CASSYGRDRSEKLFF
NA,TRBV18,NA,TRBJ1-5,TGTGCCAGCTCACCACGGGGGAAGGGTCAGCCCCAGCATTTT,CASSPRGKGQPQHF
few,TRBV6-6,NA,TRBJ1-3,TGTGCCAGCAGCGAGGGGGCCATATATTTT,CASSEGAIYF
NA,TRBV6-6,TRBD1,TRBJ1-5,TGTGCCAGCAGTGTACAGGGGAACAATCAGCCCCAGCATTTT,CASSVQGNNQPQHF
NA,TRBV7-9,NA,TRBJ1-5,TGTGCCAGCAGCCGGGGGATCAATCAGCCCCAGCATTTT,CASSRGINQPQHF
NA,TRBV29-1,NA,TRBJ1-1,TGCAGCGTTGTAGGGACGGAGAACACTGAAGCTTTCTTT,CSVVGTENTEAFF
NA,TRBV7-3,TRBD2,TRBJ2-2,TGTGCCAGCAGCTTAATTGGACTAGCGGGAGGTGGGGGCACCGGGGAGCTGTTTTTT,CASSLIGLAGGGGTGELFF
NA,TRBV11-2,NA,TRBJ2-7,TGTGCCAGCAGCTTAGATCAGGCCCTGGGACTTCTCTACGAGCAGTACTTC,CASSLDQALGLLYEQYF
NA,TRBV4-2,TRBD1,TRBJ2-7,TGTGCCAGCAGCCAGCACCCGCTGGGACAGGGAAAACAAGAGCAGTACTTC,CASSQHPLGQGKQEQYF
NA,TRBV19,NA,TRBJ1-2,TGTGCCAGTAGTGGAGGGCGGGGGGCGCAAGGGGCAAGCTATGGCTACACCTTC,CASSGGRGAQGASYGYTF
NA,TRBV7-9,NA,TRBJ2-7,TGTGCCAGCAGCCCTGGCAGGGTGTACGAGCAGTACTTC,CASSPGRVYEQYF
NA,TRBV7-7,TRBD1,TRBJ2-5,TGTGCTAGCAGCCCCGGGACAGTACAAGAGACCCAGTACTTC,CASSPGTVQETQYF
NA,TRBV28,NA,TRBJ1-4,TGTGCCAGCAGACCGGGATCCGGGGGTGAAAAACTGTTTTTT,CASRPGSGGEKLFF
NA,TRBV4-1,NA,TRBJ2-1,TGCGCCAGCAGCCAAGATTCCGGCCTCCGGACTGGTGAGCAGTTCTTC,CASSQDSGLRTGEQFF
NA,TRBV19,NA,TRBJ2-7,TGTGCCAGTAGGGAACGGACAGCCTACGAGCAGTACTTC,CASRERTAYEQYF
NA,TRBV6-5,TRBD1,TRBJ2-7,TGTGCCAGCAGTTACGGCCGGACAGGGGGCCGCTACGAGCAGTACTTC,CASSYGRTGGRYEQYF
once,TRBV5-1,NA,TRBJ2-2,TGCGCCAGCAGCTGGGGGGCAGAGAACACCGGGGAGCTGTTTTTT,CASSWGAENTGELFF
NA,TRBV18,NA,TRBJ2-7,TGTGCCAGCTCACCACGGGACGAGCAGTACTTC,CASSPRDEQYF
once,TRBV18,NA,TRBJ2-5,TGTGCCAGCTCACCACTAGCGACAGAGACCCAGTACTTC,CASSPLATETQYF
NA,TRBV11-2,NA,TRBJ1-2,TGTGCCAGCAGCTTCGGCTTAAACTATGGCTACACCTTC,CASSFGLNYGYTF
NA,TRBV9,NA,TRBJ2-2,TGTGCCAGCAGCGTGTGGGGGCGGGTCACCGGGGAGCTGTTTTTT,CASSVWGRVTGELFF
NA,TRBV5-1,NA,TRBJ2-3,TGCGCCAGCACCCGAGGGGGTCTAAGCACAGATACGCAGTATTTT,CASTRGGLSTDTQYF
NA,TRBV28,TRBD2,TRBJ2-1,TGTGCCAGCAGTTTAGGGGGGAGGGCCCATGAGCAGTTCTTC,CASSLGGRAHEQFF
NA,TRBV11-1,TRBD1,TRBJ2-4,TGTGCCAGCAGCTCCGGGGACAGACTAGCCAAAAACATTCAGTACTTC,CASSSGDRLAKNIQYF
NA,TRBV4-1,TRBD2,TRBJ2-1,TGCGCCAGCAGCCAAGATGCGCTAGCGGGAGGGTCCCTCTACAATGAGCAGTTCTTC,CASSQDALAGGSLYNEQFF
NA,TRBV27,NA,TRBJ2-3,TGTGCCAGCAGTTCCTCGGGGGTTCCCGATACGCAGTATTTT,CASSSSGVPDTQYF
NA,TRBV30,TRBD2,TRBJ2-1,TGTGCCTGGACGGCGGGAGGGCCCTACAATGAGCAGTTCTTC,CAWTAGGPYNEQFF
NA,TRBV27,TRBD1,TRBJ2-7,TGTGCCAGCAGCTTCGGGACAGGGTCCTACGAGCAGTACTTC,CASSFGTGSYEQYF
NA,TRBV7-3,NA,TRBJ1-1,TGTGCCAGCAGCTTCTCGGGACCTGGGGAAACTTTCTTT,CASSFSGPGETFF
NA,TRBV6-1,NA,TRBJ2-7,TGTGCCAGCAGTGAACAGGGCGTGGGCGAGCAGTACTTC,CASSEQGVGEQYF
NA,TRBV19,TRBD1,TRBJ2-1,TGTGCCAGTAGCCGTCCCGGGACAGGGGGCAATGAGCAGTTCTTC,CASSRPGTGGNEQFF
NA,TRBV28,NA,TRBJ1-4,TGTGCCAGCAGTTTAGGGGGGACGAGTGAAAAACTGTTTTTT,CASSLGGTSEKLFF
NA,TRBV12-5,NA,TRBJ2-1,TGTGCTAGTGGTTTATCCGGTCTTTACAATGAGCAGTTCTTC,CASGLSGLYNEQFF
NA,TRBV30,NA,TRBJ1-5,TGTGCCTGGAGTGTAGGGGCGGGCCAGCCCCAGCATTTT,CAWSVGAGQPQHF
NA,TRBV5-1,TRBD1,TRBJ2-3,TGCGCCAGCAGCTTGGGGACAGGGCTTTACACAGATACGCAGTATTTT,CASSLGTGLYTDTQYF